These 19 T cell receptor beta chains were all obtained from the same sample, sequenced in a study of blood T cell repertoires in COVID-19. Data came from immunoSEQ multiplex PCR; TCRdb stores just in-frame clones and leaves some out. The sample records some 490,000 clones, 75% to 90% being singletons. The sequenced material came from peripheral blood. The source is a human donor in a cohort sampled during active COVID-19.

The rearrangement joins TRBV30 to TRBJ1-2; the D is unclear. The CDR3 spans 14 residues. Between the trimmed V and J ends, which lost 2 bases and 0 bases, there was a span of 10 bases. CDR1 and CDR2 from the germline V gene are GTSNPN and SVGIG (reference sequence). The CDR3 reads CAWSKQLSNYGYTF. The CDR3 coding sequence is TGTGCCTGGAGTAAACAGCTATCTAACTATGGCTACACCTTC. The entire variable domain, with the rest obtained from reference TRBV30 and TRBJ1-2, is as follows: SQTIHQWPATLVQPVGSPLSLECTVEGTSNPNLYWYRQAAGRGLQLLFYSVGIGQISSEVPQNLSASRPQDRQFILSSKKLLLSDSGFYLCAWSKQLSNYGYTFGSGTRLTVV.

V is TRBV6-5 and J is TRBJ2-7, with 11 nucleotides matching TRBD2. V gave up 4 bases and J gave up 7 bases; unmatched junction bases: 3. Germline values: CDR1 MNHEY, CDR2 SVGAGI. CDR3 length: 13 amino acids. The DNA of the CDR3 is TGTGCCAGCAGTTCTAGCGGGAGGATAGAGCAGTACTTC. Its translation: CASSSSGRIEQYF.

The rearrangement uses TRBV20-1 and TRBJ2-7; 8 bases agree with TRBD2. V lost 7 bases and J lost 2; bases outside the gene matches: 1. This CDR3 has 11 residues. Germline values: CDR1 DFQATT, CDR2 SNEGSKA (reference sequence). CDR3 bases: TGCAGTGTGCGGGAGGCCTACGAGCAGTACTTC. This sequence encodes CSVREAYEQYF.

The J gene is TRBJ1-1, the V gene TRBV14; 9 bases line up with TRBD1. J lost 6 bases, V lost 5 bases, and 10 bases had no gene match. The CDR3 runs 15 residues. Germline loops: CDR1 SGHDN, CDR2 FVKESK. The CDR3 bases are TGTGCCAGCAGCGGACGGGACAGGGATATCCCTGAAGCTTTCTTT. Translation gives CASSGRDRDIPEAFF.

This chain links TRBV4-3 with TRBJ2-3, with 9 positions matching TRBD2. Germline loops: CDR1 LGHNA, CDR2 YSLEER. V was pared by 0 bases and J by 0 bases, with 7 bases of the junction left unmatched. CDR3 length: 18 amino acids. The CDR3 sequence is CASSQDLTSGSSTDTQYF. CDR3 bases: TGCGCCAGCAGCCAAGATTTAACTAGCGGGTCTAGCACAGATACGCAGTATTTT.

This chain joins TRBV18 and TRBJ2-7, with D unclear. The CDR3 is 14 amino acids. V lost 2 bases and J 2 bases, leaving 10 bases between the germline ends. Germline CDR1 reads KGHSH; CDR2 reads LQKENI. For the CDR3, the DNA is TGTGCCAGCTCACCAGTAACATACGCCTACGAGCAGTACTTC. This encodes CASSPVTYAYEQYF.

This chain joins TRBV27 and TRBJ1-5, with TRBD1 matching 8 bases. The germline V gene encodes CDR1 MNHEY and CDR2 SMNVEV (reference sequence). The CDR3 is 14 residues long. Trimming at V came to 4 bases and at J to 7 bases, leaving 6 bases not matched to a gene. The CDR3 DNA sequence: TGTGCCAGCAGTTCCCGGACAGGGAGGCAGCCCCAGCATTTT. Its protein product is CASSSRTGRQPQHF.

The chain recombines TRBV24-1 with TRBJ2-1; 7 nucleotides agree with TRBD2. V lost 1 base, J lost 4 bases, and 6 bases stayed unmatched. The CDR3 totals 16 residues. Per the germline V gene, CDR1 is KGHDR and CDR2 is SFDVKD. The CDR3 spells CATSDLASGDYNEQFF. Here the CDR3 DNA reads TGTGCCACCAGTGATTTAGCCAGCGGGGATTACAATGAGCAGTTCTTC.

The rearrangement joins TRBV2 to TRBJ1-4; 7 bases line up with TRBD1. The V gene's germline CDR1 is SNHLY and CDR2 FYNNEI. The CDR3 covers 14 residues. J was trimmed by 3 bases and V by 8 bases; bases with no gene match: 6. The CDR3 sequence is CASEEGASNEKLFF. The CDR3 DNA reads as TGTGCCAGCGAGGAGGGGGCTTCTAATGAAAAACTGTTTTTT.

The genes are TRBV7-9 and TRBJ2-1; TRBD2 matches at 11 bases. Germline CDR1 and CDR2: SEHNR and FQNEAQ (reference sequence). The CDR3 has 15 residues. The J segment lost 5 bases and the V segment lost 2 bases, leaving 2 bases of the junction unmatched. CDR3 bases: TGTGCCAGCAGCTTACTAGCGGGAGGAAACAATGAGCAGTTCTTC. Translating it yields CASSLLAGGNNEQFF.

The V and J genes are TRBV6-5 and TRBJ2-1; 11 bases match TRBD2. The CDR3 consists of 15 residues. CDR1 MNHEY and CDR2 SVGAGI come from the germline V gene. V shed 8 bases and J 2 bases; nucleotides not matched to a gene: 5. This chain's CDR3 is CASPGTSGTYNEQFF. The CDR3 nucleotides are TGTGCCAGCCCTGGGACTAGCGGCACCTACAATGAGCAGTTCTTC.

V is TRBV7-2 and J is TRBJ1-3; the D is unclear. In germline, CDR1 is SGHTA, CDR2 FQGNSA. The CDR3 loop spans 16 amino acids. V dropped 5 bases and J dropped 4 bases, with 18 bases sitting between them. Here the CDR3 reads CASSRFFRGTGNTIYF. CDR3 sequence (DNA): TGTGCCAGCAGCCGGTTCTTTAGAGGTACAGGAAACACCATATATTTT. The complete variable domain, with remaining parts taken from reference TRBV7-2 and TRBJ1-3, reads GAGVSQSPSNKVTEKGKDVELRCDPISGHTALYWYRQSLGQGLEFLIYFQGNSAPDKSGLPSDRFSAERTGGSVSTLTIQRTQQEDSAVYLCASSRFFRGTGNTIYFGEGSWLTVV.

This chain uses TRBV28 with TRBJ1-6, with D maybe TRBD1 (5 bases). Germline values: CDR1 MDHEN, CDR2 SYDVKM. This CDR3 spans 16 amino acids. Trimming removed 7 bases at V and 4 bases at J, with 17 bases between. The CDR3 DNA follows: TGTGCCAGCATTCAGTCAGTGGCAGGGTATAATTCACCCCTCCACTTT. It codes for CASIQSVAGYNSPLHF.

This sequence joins TRBV3-1 (or the pseudogene TRBV3-2) and TRBJ2-5; TRBD1 agrees at 7 bases. Germline CDR1 is LGHDT and CDR2 is YNNKEL (reference sequence). This CDR3 region has 16 residues. Losses at the gene ends were 7 bases for V and 1 base for J; bases not matched to a gene: 12. CDR3 in amino acids: CASTLYRGQTQETQYF. Here the CDR3 DNA reads TGTGCCAGCACCCTCTACAGGGGTCAGACCCAAGAGACCCAGTACTTC.

The CDR3: CASSLTSGRAVDTQYF. CDR3 bases: TGTGCCAGCAGCTTGACTAGCGGGAGGGCCGTAGATACGCAGTATTTT. The rearrangement joins TRBV7-3 to TRBJ2-3, with 14 bases matching TRBD2. Germline loops: CDR1 SGHTA, CDR2 FQGTGA. The CDR3 consists of 16 residues. V trimming: 3 bases; J trimming: 5 bases; junction bases outside the gene matches: 4.

The genes are TRBV4-2 and TRBJ2-7; 13 nucleotides line up with TRBD2. CDR1 is LGHNA and CDR2 is YNFKEQ in the germline V gene. Losses at the gene ends were 0 bases for V and 4 bases for J; bases not matched to a gene: 6. CDR3 length: 17 amino acids. The CDR3 DNA sequence: TGTGCCAGCAGCCAAGAAGGCGGACTAGCGGGAGTGTACGAGCAGTACTTC. Its translation is CASSQEGGLAGVYEQYF.

The rearrangement links TRBV19 to TRBJ1-5, with a possible D match to TRBD1 (6 bases). The germline gives CDR1 LNHDA, CDR2 SQIVND (reference sequence). This CDR3 region has 15 residues. Trimming cost V 6 bases and J 7 bases, with 19 bases left between them. This CDR3 is CASRANTGPGQPQHF. Written as DNA, the CDR3 is TGTGCCAGTAGGGCGAATACAGGGCCGGGGCAGCCCCAGCATTTT.

The CDR3 nucleotides read TGTGCCAGCAGCGCCGGACAGGGAGTCACCTACGAGCAGTACTTC. Translation: CASSAGQGVTYEQYF. The chain recombines TRBV7-9 with TRBJ2-7; 8 positions match TRBD1. After removal of 5 bases from V and 2 bases from J, the junction contained 8 bases not matched to a gene. This CDR3 spans 15 amino acids. Germline lookup yields CDR1 SEHNR and CDR2 FQNEAQ (reference sequence).

This sequence joins TRBV9 and TRBJ2-3; 10 bases align to TRBD2. CDR1 is SGDLS, CDR2 YYNGEE, per germline. The trim removed 4 bases at V and 2 bases at J, leaving 10 bases unmatched. CDR3 length: 17 amino acids. Here the CDR3 DNA reads TGTGCCAGCAGCCCCCAGGGGGGACTAGCGATCACAGATACGCAGTATTTT. Its translation is CASSPQGGLAITDTQYF.